Given below is one T cell receptor beta chain in context. The sample's time point: after dendritic cell vaccination, including at tumor progression/relapse. This CDR3 region has 12 residues. The germline CDR1 and CDR2 sequences are SGDLS and YYNGEE. The V end was cut by 0 bases, the J end by 10 bases, with 8 bases between. Sequencing used immunoSEQ multiplex PCR; TCRdb keeps in-frame clones, though not all of them. The data contain about 76,000 clones, over 75% of them singletons. This record comes from a study of glioma-infiltrating T cells after dendritic cell vaccination. The receptor comes from a human donor with glioblastoma. The J gene is TRBJ2-1, the V gene TRBV9; TRBD2 might be the D (5 bases). The sequencing used blood, collected after dendritic cell vaccination. CDR3 DNA sequence: TGTGCCAGCAGCGTAGCTAGCCGCGAGCAGTTCTTC. Encoded protein: CASSVASREQFF.